A selection of T cell receptor beta chains follows, all from one sample in a study of beta chain features in type 1 diabetes. Produced via immunoSEQ multiplex PCR; TCRdb's table is partial and in-frame only. The table has roughly 140,000 clones, around 10% seen once; the top ten hold roughly 2%. Sequences were obtained from central memory CD4+ T cells from blood. All receptors come from a man between 18 and 35 years old in good health. CDR3s include the opening cysteine and the closing phenylalanine or tryptophan.

v_gene: TRBV9
len: 13
CDR3aa: CASSVSHRAEAFF

v_gene: TRBV7-9
len: 12
CDR3aa: CASSSPSGGGFF

v_gene: TRBV30
len: 11
CDR3aa: CAWIATVGQFF

v_gene: TRBV28
len: 15
CDR3aa: CASNVTPGQDYEQYF

v_gene: TRBV28
len: 14
CDR3aa: CASSLGNRQETQYF

v_gene: TRBV7-2
len: 15
CDR3aa: CASSLQAGKRAEQYF

v_gene: TRBV6-1
len: 14
CDR3aa: CASRAGTLNQPQHF

v_gene: TRBV10-3
len: 13
CDR3aa: CAIREREASEQYF

v_gene: TRBV4-2
len: 14
CDR3aa: CASSQERGQETQYF

v_gene: TRBV29-1
len: 17
CDR3aa: CSVEDPRQLSSGNTIYF

v_gene: TRBV5-1
len: 14
CDR3aa: CASSAKVENTEAFF

v_gene: TRBV28
len: 16
CDR3aa: CASSSFFSGSRNEQFF

v_gene: TRBV5-1
len: 13
CDR3aa: CASRPSNTGELFF

v_gene: TRBV13
len: 14
CDR3aa: CASSLRGSRYEQYF

v_gene: TRBV9
len: 16
CDR3aa: CASSVELAGNTGELFF

v_gene: TRBV6-5
len: 13
CDR3aa: CASSYEGARGYTF

v_gene: TRBV7-2
len: 15
CDR3aa: CASSLSGGASGTQYF

v_gene: TRBV4-3
len: 14
CDR3aa: CASSQTIKSHEQYF

v_gene: TRBV7-9
len: 11
CDR3aa: CASSSGRMAFF

v_gene: TRBV4-2
len: 16
CDR3aa: CASSQERAAGTDTQYF

v_gene: TRBV9
len: 16
CDR3aa: CASSPEGVRATDTQYF

v_gene: TRBV4-3
len: 16
CDR3aa: CASSQEQLRNTGELFF

v_gene: TRBV7-2
len: 13
CDR3aa: CASSLSHQEKLFF

v_gene: TRBV28
len: 12
CDR3aa: CASSGGSYEQYF

v_gene: TRBV27
len: 15
CDR3aa: CASSRLAGENNEQFF

v_gene: TRBV7-3
len: 16
CDR3aa: CASSIPTGSGANVLTF

v_gene: TRBV5-6
len: 13
CDR3aa: CASSYGALDTQYF

v_gene: TRBV9
len: 13
CDR3aa: CASSVGKGNGYTF

v_gene: TRBV7-2
len: 15
CDR3aa: CASSSPSGYTDTQYF

v_gene: TRBV29-1
len: 14
CDR3aa: CSVERLAATGELFF

v_gene: TRBV5-4
len: 15
CDR3aa: CASSLASGVNYGYTF

v_gene: TRBV10-3
len: 14
CDR3aa: CAISESTSLETQYF

v_gene: TRBV4-3
len: 15
CDR3aa: CASSQEFATNEKLFF

v_gene: TRBV7-2
len: 14
CDR3aa: CASSSHPQVNEQFF

v_gene: TRBV19
len: 13
CDR3aa: CASSISQGSGYTF

v_gene: TRBV28
len: 15
CDR3aa: CASSLGGRSNQPQHF

v_gene: TRBV9
len: 15
CDR3aa: CASSVATGGAETQYF

v_gene: TRBV5-4
len: 15
CDR3aa: CASSLGTSGINEQFF

v_gene: TRBV29-1
len: 15
CDR3aa: CSVEVTGGKGNTIYF

v_gene: TRBV19
len: 15
CDR3aa: CASSTAGQGSYGYTF

v_gene: TRBV28
len: 14
CDR3aa: CASSLFVGVYGYTF

v_gene: TRBV7-3
len: 15
CDR3aa: CASSLVLAEYNEQFF

v_gene: TRBV9
len: 15
CDR3aa: CASSMVQGGDYGYTF

v_gene: TRBV6-5
len: 14
CDR3aa: CASSSRDRAYEQYF

v_gene: TRBV7-2
len: 14
CDR3aa: CASSSSQGSAGYTF

v_gene: TRBV7-9
len: 14
CDR3aa: CASSTYRGETEAFF